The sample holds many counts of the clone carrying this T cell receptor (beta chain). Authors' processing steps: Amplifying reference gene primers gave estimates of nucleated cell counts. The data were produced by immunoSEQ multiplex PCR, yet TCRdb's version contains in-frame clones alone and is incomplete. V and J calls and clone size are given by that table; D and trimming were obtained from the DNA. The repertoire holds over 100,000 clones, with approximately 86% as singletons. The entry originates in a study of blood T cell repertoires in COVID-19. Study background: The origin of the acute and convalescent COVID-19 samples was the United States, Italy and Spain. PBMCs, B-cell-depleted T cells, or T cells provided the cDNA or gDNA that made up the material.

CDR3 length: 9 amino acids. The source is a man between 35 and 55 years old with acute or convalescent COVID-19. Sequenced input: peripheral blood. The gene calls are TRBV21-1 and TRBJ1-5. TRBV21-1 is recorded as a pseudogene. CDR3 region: CASTSPQHF. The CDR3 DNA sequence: TGTGCCAGCACCTCGCCCCAGCATTTT.